Below, 7 T cell receptor beta chains from the same sample are listed, as sequenced in a study of identical twins. Each CDR3 protein gets one entry after TCRdb re-called the 5' RACE reads with MiXCR. The sample yields about 530,000 distinct CDR3 sequences, about 16% seen once. These data also featured in a second study, about yellow fever vaccine responses in identical twins.

Sequencing input: CD4+ T cells sorted from blood. Receptors were obtained from a woman aged 18 to 35 in good health.

This chain joins TRBV4-2 and TRBJ2-3; tentative D call: TRBD2 (6 bases). Deletions cut 1 base from V and 4 bases from J, with 18 bases between. This CDR3 is built from 17 residues. Germline lookup yields CDR1 LGHNA and CDR2 YNFKEQ. In DNA form, the CDR3 reads TGTGCCAGCAGCCAAGTCCCTTACGGGAGATTCGCAGATACGCAGTATTTT. As protein: CASSQVPYGRFADTQYF.

The genes are TRBV2 and TRBJ2-7; 7 bases match TRBD2. This CDR3 spans 16 amino acids. V gave up 5 bases and J gave up 0 bases; unmatched junction bases: 10. Germline CDR1 and CDR2: SNHLY and FYNNEI. The CDR3 nucleotides read TGTGCCAGCAGTCCCCGGGGGGTCGAGAACTCCTACGAGCAGTACTTC. Translation gives CASSPRGVENSYEQYF.

The rearrangement joins TRBV5-1 to TRBJ2-7; D uncertain. The CDR3 covers 13 residues. V lost 0 bases, J lost 3 bases, and 7 bases lay in between. Germline assignment: CDR1 SGHRS and CDR2 YFSETQ. The CDR3 sequence: CASSLEYLYEQYF. CDR3 DNA sequence: TGCGCCAGCAGCTTGGAGTACCTCTACGAGCAGTACTTC.

This clonotype was observed many times. The chain couples TRBV12-3 or TRBV12-4 to TRBJ2-2; TRBD2 might be the D (6 bases). The CDR3 is made up of 15 amino acids. The V gene lost 1 base and the J gene lost 5 bases, with 11 bases spanning the gap. CDR3 sequence: CASSLERAGTGELFF. The CDR3, as DNA: TGTGCCAGCAGTTTAGAGCGGGCGGGGACCGGGGAGCTGTTTTTT.

This clonotype was counted at least ten times. The chain employs TRBV5-1 and TRBJ2-5, with a weak D call TRBD2 (6 bases). Trimming removed 3 bases from V and 4 bases from J, with 13 bases in between. The CDR3 runs to 14 residues. Germline lookup yields CDR1 SGHRS and CDR2 YFSETQ. The CDR3 DNA follows: TGCGCCAGCAGCTCGGCTGAGGGACTAGAGACCCAGTACTTC. Its protein is CASSSAEGLETQYF.

The V and J genes are TRBV18 and TRBJ2-5; the match to TRBD1 covers 9 bases. CDR1 and CDR2 from the germline V gene are KGHSH and LQKENI. The CDR3 has 16 amino acids. J gave up 5 bases and V 3 bases, and 10 bases lay outside the gene matches. The CDR3 DNA follows: TGTGCCAGCTCACCGACACCCACAGGGGGCGCGGAGACCCAGTACTTC. It encodes CASSPTPTGGAETQYF. Filled out from reference TRBV18 and TRBJ2-5, the complete variable domain reads NAGVMQNPRHLVRRRGQEARLRCSPMKGHSHVYWYRQLPEEGLKFMVYLQKENIIDESGMPKERFSAEFPKEGPSILRIQQVVRGDSAAYFCASSPTPTGGAETQYFGPGTRLLVL.

This clonotype was found many times. The gene calls are TRBV5-1 and TRBJ1-5, with 8 bases aligning to TRBD1. With V trimmed by 1 base and J by 5 bases, 5 bases remained unmatched. The CDR3 contains 15 residues. CDR1 is SGHRS, CDR2 YFSETQ, per germline. The DNA of the CDR3 is TGCGCCAGCAGCTTGCTCGGACAGGGTGATCAGCCCCAGCATTTT. Its protein product is CASSLLGQGDQPQHF.